This TCR beta chain derives from a study of T cells in women clearing cervical HPV infection. Across the study: Cases' blood sampling followed lesion detection by median around 150 days (90 to 200).

Details on this clone: The read terminates 3 residues ahead of where the CDR3 ends, so the germline J gene completes it.

Prevalent HPV16 infections were excluded; only incident single HPV16 infections included. Dot-blot hybridization genotyped cervical HPV amplified with MY09/MY11 PCR. Germline-derived CDR1 and CDR2 are MNHNS and SASEGT. The ends were cut back, 3 bases at V and 4 bases at J, with 15 bases in the middle. This CDR3 contains 15 residues. Method: immunoSEQ multiplex PCR; TCRdb's copy keeps in-frame clones and lacks some. This listing includes over 10,000 clones. This receptor was obtained from a woman between 18 and 75 years old with a cervical HPV16 infection that either progressed to CIN3+ or cleared (not recorded which). This rearrangement joins TRBV6-1 to TRBJ2-5; D perhaps matches TRBD2 (5 bases). Material: blood buffy coat. The part of the CDR3 DNA that was read is TGTGCCAGCAGTGACGAGGGTCGTCATGGAGAGACC. The encoded protein is CASSDEGRHGET. The whole CDR3 protein is CASSDEGRHGETQYF.